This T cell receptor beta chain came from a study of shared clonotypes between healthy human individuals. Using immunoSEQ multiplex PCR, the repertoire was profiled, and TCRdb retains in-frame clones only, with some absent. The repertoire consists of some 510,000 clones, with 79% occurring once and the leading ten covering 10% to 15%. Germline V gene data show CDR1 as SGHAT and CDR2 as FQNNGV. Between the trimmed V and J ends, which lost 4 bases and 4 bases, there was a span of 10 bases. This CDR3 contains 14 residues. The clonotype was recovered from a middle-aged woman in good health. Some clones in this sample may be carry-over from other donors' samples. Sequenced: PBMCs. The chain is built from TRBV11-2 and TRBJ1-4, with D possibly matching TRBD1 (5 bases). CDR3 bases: TGTGCCAGCAGCTCCGGACAAAGTAATGAAAAACTGTTTTTT. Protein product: CASSSGQSNEKLFF.